What follows are 29 T cell receptor beta chains derived from one specimen sequenced in a study of CD8 T cells in Susac syndrome. When the RNA was reverse transcribed, random hexamers were used with an input of roughly 0.45 to 1 ug. TCRdb analysed the immunoSEQ multiplex PCR reads with MiXCR anew, one entry per CDR3 protein. This table has more than 85,000 distinct CDR3 sequences, roughly 95% appearing once. Material: CD4+ T cells from PBMCs. The receptors here all came from a human donor in good health.

The chain couples TRBV5-1 to TRBJ1-2; 8 nucleotides line up with TRBD1. The V and J ends lost 4 bases and 8 bases, in that order; junction bases with no gene match: 16. The CDR3 is 16 amino acids. Germline CDR1 reads SGHRS; CDR2 reads YFSETQ. The CDR3 DNA is TGCGCCAGCAGCCCCTCCCCCGGGACAGGCGACCAGGGCTACACCTTC. Translated, it gives CASSPSPGTGDQGYTF.

This chain connects TRBV28 to TRBJ2-7; 9 bases are a match to TRBD1. Germline assignment: CDR1 MDHEN and CDR2 SYDVKM. J lost 7 bases, V lost 3 bases, and 7 bases had no gene match. CDR3 length: 14 residues. The CDR3 here is CASSFEQGALEQYF. CDR3 nucleotide sequence: TGTGCCAGCAGTTTCGAACAGGGGGCGCTTGAGCAGTACTTC.

This rearrangement joins TRBV6-2 or TRBV6-3 to TRBJ2-3; D gene uncertain. Germline loops: CDR1 MNHEY, CDR2 SVGEGT. Trimming left V 4 bases short and J 5 bases short, with 13 bases between. The CDR3 length is 14 residues. The CDR3 spells CASSFLWSVDTQYF. CDR3 in DNA: TGTGCCAGCAGTTTCCTCTGGAGCGTAGATACGCAGTATTTT.

This sequence joins TRBV29-1 and TRBJ2-2, with D possibly matching TRBD1 (6 bases). There are 14 residues in the CDR3. V lost 4 bases and J lost 6, with 15 bases in between. Germline lookup yields CDR1 SQVTM and CDR2 ANQGSEA. The CDR3 sequence: CSVGRRDRSGELFF. The DNA of the CDR3 is TGCAGCGTTGGCAGAAGAGACAGGTCCGGGGAGCTGTTTTTT.

The chain recombines TRBV3-1 with TRBJ1-2; TRBD1 aligns across 9 bases. Germline CDR1 reads LGHDT; CDR2 reads YNNKEL (reference sequence). V lost 4 bases, J lost 13 bases, and 10 bases stayed unmatched. This CDR3 comprises 13 residues. DNA of the CDR3: TGTGCCAGCAGCCCCCGGGACAGGGATTTAGCCACCTTC. Its translation: CASSPRDRDLATF.

The chain carries TRBV5-4 and TRBJ1-1; no definite D call. Germline V gene data show CDR1 as SGHNT and CDR2 as YYREEE (reference sequence). Trimming removed 0 bases from V and 3 bases from J, with 9 bases in between. The CDR3 has 14 residues. The CDR3 DNA reads as TGTGCCAGCAGCTTGGACTTCCCGGACACTGAAGCTTTCTTT. It translates to CASSLDFPDTEAFF.

In this sample, this clonotype turned up once. The chain carries TRBV7-6 and TRBJ2-6, with a weak D call TRBD1 (6 bases). The CDR3 is 16 residues long. Trimming removed 5 bases at V and 2 bases at J, with 13 bases between. Germline-derived CDR1 and CDR2 are SGHVS and FNYEAQ. The chain's CDR3 is CASSPLQGTGANVLTF. DNA for the CDR3: TGTGCCAGCAGCCCACTACAGGGAACTGGGGCCAACGTCCTGACTTTC.

The genes are TRBV29-1 and TRBJ1-2; no clear D gene. Between the trimmed V and J ends, which lost 5 bases and 8 bases, there was a span of 15 bases. Germline V lookup: CDR1 SQVTM, CDR2 ANQGSEA. This CDR3 comprises 12 residues. The CDR3 DNA follows: TGCAGCGTTCGCAAGAACAGCGAAGGCTACACCTTC. The encoded protein is CSVRKNSEGYTF.

The chain combines TRBV27 with TRBJ2-7; TRBD2 aligns across 12 bases. J gave up 2 bases and V 4 bases, and 9 bases lay outside the gene matches. This CDR3 contains 17 residues. Germline values: CDR1 MNHEY, CDR2 SMNVEV (reference sequence). The CDR3 DNA follows: TGTGCCAGCAGTTCCCGGACTAGCGGGACGAGCACCTACGAGCAGTACTTC. Its protein is CASSSRTSGTSTYEQYF.

V gene TRBV24-1 combines with J gene TRBJ2-5; D is perhaps TRBD1 or TRBD2 (5 bases each). The CDR3 has 14 residues. V was trimmed by 10 bases and J by 1 base, leaving 15 bases between them. Per the germline V gene, CDR1 is KGHDR and CDR2 is SFDVKD. The CDR3 spells CATARAGTQETQYF. DNA of the CDR3: TGTGCCACAGCACGAGCAGGGACCCAAGAGACCCAGTACTTC.

The rearrangement links TRBV5-1 to TRBJ1-1; maybe TRBD1 (6 bases). The V gene's germline CDR1 is SGHRS and CDR2 YFSETQ. Trimming left V 4 bases short and J 0 bases short, with 13 bases between. The CDR3 sequence is 15 residues long. CDR3 coding DNA: TGCGCCAGCAGCGCGGACAGTGGATTGAACACTGAAGCTTTCTTT. The encoded protein is CASSADSGLNTEAFF.

The J gene is TRBJ2-1, the V gene TRBV12-3 or TRBV12-4, with 8 bases that match TRBD2. V shed 5 bases and J 4 bases; nucleotides not matched to a gene: 10. This CDR3 is built from 16 residues. CDR3 nucleotides: TGTGCCAGCAGTCCGGATTGGGGCGGGGGGTACAATGAGCAGTTCTTC. Residues: CASSPDWGGGYNEQFF.

V and J are TRBV5-1 and TRBJ2-3, with a possible D match to TRBD1 (6 bases). Per the germline V gene, CDR1 is SGHRS and CDR2 is YFSETQ. CDR3 length: 15 residues. The V end was cut by 3 bases, the J end by 2 bases, with 13 bases between. The CDR3 bases are TGCGCCAGCAGCTACGTCGACAGGTCCACAGATACGCAGTATTTT. This translates into CASSYVDRSTDTQYF.

This clonotype has just one count. The V and J genes are TRBV4-2 and TRBJ1-2, with D possibly TRBD1 on 6 matching bases. Germline V lookup: CDR1 LGHNA, CDR2 YNFKEQ. This CDR3 region has 15 residues. Trimming removed 0 bases from V and 8 bases from J, with 16 bases in between. The DNA of the CDR3 is TGTGCCAGCAGCCAAGAGGGGGGCTCCTACGGGGGCTACACCTTC. Its protein is CASSQEGGSYGGYTF.

The rearrangement joins TRBV9 to TRBJ2-4; 8 positions agree with TRBD2. Unmatched junction bases numbered 17, after V lost 4 bases and J lost 8 bases. Per germline, CDR1 SGDLS and CDR2 YYNGEE. The CDR3 has 17 residues. CDR3 DNA sequence: TGTGCCAGCAGCCTCGGGAGGGGGGGCGCGCTATCGGACATTCAGTACTTC. Protein sequence: CASSLGRGGALSDIQYF.

This rearrangement joins TRBV20-1 to TRBJ2-2, with 10 bases identical to TRBD1. Looked up from germline, CDR1 is DFQATT and CDR2 is SNEGSKA (reference sequence). The CDR3 extends over 14 amino acids. After removal of 7 bases from V and 4 bases from J, the junction contained 6 bases not matched to a gene. The CDR3 reads CSVPTGGITGELFF. The CDR3 DNA reads as TGCAGTGTACCGACAGGGGGCATCACCGGGGAGCTGTTTTTT.

The rearrangement uses TRBV20-1 and TRBJ1-6; D not certain. Per germline, CDR1 DFQATT and CDR2 SNEGSKA (reference sequence). Trimming removed 4 bases from V and 7 bases from J, with 17 bases in between. This CDR3 has 15 residues. CDR3 nucleotide sequence: TGCAGTGCTACTTCGGTCGGGAGGAAGAATTCACCCCTCCACTTT. Amino acids: CSATSVGRKNSPLHF.

This clonotype occurred once. The rearrangement joins TRBV6-5 to TRBJ2-7; the D call may be TRBD1 or TRBD2 (5 bases each). The length of the CDR3 is 13 residues. The germline V gene has CDR1 MNHEY and CDR2 SVGAGI. Trimming pared 7 bases from V and 3 bases from J, leaving 13 bases between. CDR3 loop: CASMRADNYEQYF. CDR3 coding DNA: TGTGCCAGCATGAGAGCGGACAACTACGAGCAGTACTTC.

This chain connects TRBV2 to TRBJ1-1; 7 bases are shared with TRBD1. The CDR3 has 13 amino acids. Germline assignment: CDR1 SNHLY and CDR2 FYNNEI. J lost 4 bases, V lost 6 bases, and 5 bases had no gene match. The CDR3 sequence is CASRTGEGTEAFF. In DNA form, the CDR3 reads TGTGCCAGCAGAACAGGGGAGGGCACTGAAGCTTTCTTT.

The genes are TRBV2 and TRBJ2-4; either TRBD1 or TRBD2 may supply D (6 bases each). Germline CDR1 reads SNHLY; CDR2 reads FYNNEI. The V end was cut by 3 bases, the J end by 2 bases, with 11 bases between. The CDR3 covers 15 residues. The CDR3 region has the DNA TGTGCCAGCAGTGACGGGGGCGCGCCCAAAAACATTCAGTACTTC. Encoded protein: CASSDGGAPKNIQYF.

The gene calls are TRBV3-1 and TRBJ2-7; TRBD2 matches 13 bases. This CDR3 comprises 15 residues. Germline CDR1 is LGHDT and CDR2 is YNNKEL (reference sequence). V dropped 4 bases and J dropped 6; count of bases not matched to a gene: 6. The CDR3: CASSLWTSGSREQYF. The DNA for the CDR3 is TGTGCCAGCAGCCTCTGGACTAGCGGGAGTCGCGAGCAGTACTTC.

V usage is TRBV3-1 and J usage is TRBJ1-5; D is ambiguous. The CDR3 has 14 residues. Germline CDR1 reads LGHDT; CDR2 reads YNNKEL (reference sequence). Trimming removed 0 bases from V and 6 bases from J, with 9 bases in between. The CDR3 DNA follows: TGTGCCAGCAGCCAAGATGTTTCTGTTCAGCCCCAGCATTTT. Amino acids: CASSQDVSVQPQHF. Variable domain in full (rest from reference TRBV3-1 and TRBJ1-5): DTAVSQTPKYLVTQMGNDKSIKCEQNLGHDTMYWYKQDSKKFLKIMFSYNNKELIINETVPNRFSPKSPDKAHLNLHINSLELGDSAVYFCASSQDVSVQPQHFGDGTRLSIL.

V gene TRBV30 combines with J gene TRBJ2-7, with 10 bases matching TRBD1. The germline CDR1 and CDR2 sequences are GTSNPN and SVGIG (reference sequence). The CDR3 sequence is 12 residues long. V shed 4 bases and J 6 bases; nucleotides not matched to a gene: 3. The CDR3 sequence is CAWNRDRGEQYF. The CDR3 region has the DNA TGTGCCTGGAACCGGGACAGGGGCGAGCAGTACTTC.

The chain uses TRBV7-8 and TRBJ2-2, with D possibly being TRBD2 (5 bases). In germline, CDR1 is SGHVS, CDR2 FQNEAQ. This CDR3 has 14 amino acids. V lost 5 bases and J 9 bases, leaving 16 bases between the germline ends. As DNA, the CDR3 is TGTGCCAGCAGCCCCCCCGGGGTGAGGAGGGAGCTGTTTTTT. As protein: CASSPPGVRRELFF. The entire variable domain, with the rest obtained from reference TRBV7-8 and TRBJ2-2, is as follows: GAGVSQSPRYKVAKRGQDVALRCDPISGHVSLFWYQQALGQGPEFLTYFQNEAQLDKSGLPSDRFFAERPEGSVSTLKIQRTQQEDSAVYLCASSPPGVRRELFFGEGSRLTVL.

The genes are TRBV30 and TRBJ1-1, with D uncertain. Germline-derived CDR1 and CDR2 are GTSNPN and SVGIG (reference sequence). The V end lost 1 base, the J end lost 0 bases, and 6 bases lay between the germline ends. The CDR3 has 13 amino acids. The CDR3 nucleotides are TGTGCCTGGAGTGCTCTGATGAACACTGAAGCTTTCTTT. It specifies CAWSALMNTEAFF.

This sequence joins TRBV29-1 and TRBJ2-1; 15 nucleotides line up with TRBD2. The CDR3 is 14 residues long. Germline V gives CDR1 SQVTM, CDR2 ANQGSEA. J gave up 7 bases and V 5 bases, and 3 bases lay outside the gene matches. The CDR3 DNA sequence: TGCAGCGTTTCGGGACTAGCGGGGGGAAATGAGCAGTTCTTC. Translated: CSVSGLAGGNEQFF.

The gene calls are TRBV29-1 and TRBJ2-3, with D possibly TRBD1 on 6 matching bases. Germline values: CDR1 SQVTM, CDR2 ANQGSEA. With 2 bases removed from V and 0 bases from J, the gap between germline ends came to 18 bases. The CDR3 length is 17 residues. The CDR3 protein is CSVELGGRGLSTDTQYF. DNA of the CDR3: TGCAGCGTTGAACTTGGCGGCAGGGGCCTTAGCACAGATACGCAGTATTTT.

The chain carries TRBV28 and TRBJ1-5; D uncertain. The V gene's germline CDR1 is MDHEN and CDR2 SYDVKM. The V end was cut by 6 bases, the J end by 3 bases, with 15 bases between. The length of the CDR3 is 15 residues. The CDR3: CASSLTRTYNQPQHF. The CDR3 nucleotides are TGTGCCAGCAGCCTAACACGAACTTACAATCAGCCCCAGCATTTT.

V gene TRBV28 combines with J gene TRBJ1-2; 7 bases are shared with TRBD1. The CDR3 consists of 14 residues. CDR1 is MDHEN, CDR2 SYDVKM, per germline. V shed 4 bases and J 8 bases; nucleotides not matched to a gene: 10. The DNA for the CDR3 is TGTGCCAGCAGTTCCCCAACAGGGGTTCACGGCTACACCTTC. Translating gives CASSSPTGVHGYTF.